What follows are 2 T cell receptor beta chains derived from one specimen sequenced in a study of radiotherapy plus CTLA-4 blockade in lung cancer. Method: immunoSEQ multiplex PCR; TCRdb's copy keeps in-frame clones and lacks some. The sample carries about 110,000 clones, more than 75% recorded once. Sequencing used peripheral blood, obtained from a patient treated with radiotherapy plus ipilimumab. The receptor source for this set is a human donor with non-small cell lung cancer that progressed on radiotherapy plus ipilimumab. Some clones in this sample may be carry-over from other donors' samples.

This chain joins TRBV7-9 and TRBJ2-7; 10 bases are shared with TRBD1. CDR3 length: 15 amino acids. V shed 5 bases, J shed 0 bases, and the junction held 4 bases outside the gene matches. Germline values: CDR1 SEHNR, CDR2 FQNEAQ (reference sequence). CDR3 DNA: TGTGCCAGCAGCGACCGGGACAGGGGCTCCTACGAGCAGTACTTC. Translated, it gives CASSDRDRGSYEQYF. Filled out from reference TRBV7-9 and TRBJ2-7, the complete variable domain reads DTGVSQNPRHKITKRGQNVTFRCDPISEHNRLYWYRQTLGQGPEFLTYFQNEAQLEKSRLLSDRFSAERPKGSFSTLEIQRTEQGDSAMYLCASSDRDRGSYEQYFGPGTRLTVT.

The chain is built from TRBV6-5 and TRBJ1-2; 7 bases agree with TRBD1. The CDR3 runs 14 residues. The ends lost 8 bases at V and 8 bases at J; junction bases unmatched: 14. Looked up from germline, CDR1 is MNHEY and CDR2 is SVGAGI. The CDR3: CASRQGGSFGGYTF. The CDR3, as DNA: TGTGCCAGCCGTCAAGGGGGCTCCTTTGGGGGCTACACCTTC.